These 5 T cell receptor beta chains came from one sample sequenced in a study of identical twins listed by TCRdb under 2016. Library preparation used 5' RACE. The run used an Illumina HiSeq 2000. Clones were called with MiXCR by TCRdb after fastp trimmed the public reads at Q25, and only in-frame beta chains were retained. For every CDR3 protein sequence, its rows merge into one entry that carries the most common genes and DNA. In this sample the table shows 430,000 or so distinct CDR3 sequences, approximately 25% of which occur a single time. Clones ranked in the top ten supply around 3% of the sample. In addition, the sample was reused for a study of T cells expressing NK-cell markers.

The specimen was CD4+ T cells sorted from blood. These receptors were taken from a woman between 18 and 29 years old in good health.

This clonotype was picked up many times. The J gene is TRBJ2-7, the V gene TRBV15, with 7 bases fitting TRBD2. With 7 bases clipped from V and 0 bases from J, the junction kept 3 bases outside the gene matches. Looked up from germline, CDR1 is LNHNV and CDR2 is YYDKDF (reference sequence). The CDR3 runs 13 residues. CDR3 amino acids: CATTRDYSYEQYF. Here the CDR3 DNA reads TGTGCCACCACCAGGGACTACTCCTACGAGCAGTACTTC.

A word on this clonotype: At one end the junction does not follow the germline gene, possibly because of a read error. CDR3 in amino acids: CCARDPLAGGLNTGELFF. Here the CDR3 DNA reads TGCTGTGCTAGAGATCCACTAGCGGGGGGCCTGAACACCGGGGAGCTGTTTTTT. The rearrangement uses TRBV20-1 and TRBJ2-2; TRBD2 matches at 12 bases. CDR3 length: 18 residues. Germline CDR1 DFQATT, CDR2 SNEGSKA (reference sequence).

This clonotype was counted only a few times. The chain is built from TRBV20-1 and TRBJ2-7, with TRBD2 matching over 10 bases. Germline-derived CDR1 and CDR2 are DFQATT and SNEGSKA (reference sequence). Trimming cost V 3 bases and J 0 bases; bases outside gene matches: 5. The CDR3 length is 15 residues. The CDR3 loop is CSARPSGRASYEQYF. CDR3 DNA: TGCAGTGCTAGGCCCAGCGGGAGGGCCTCCTACGAGCAGTACTTC.

V gene TRBV12-3 or TRBV12-4 combines with J gene TRBJ2-1; a possible D gene is TRBD2 (5 bases). The V end was cut by 5 bases, the J end by 6 bases, with 11 bases between. The CDR3 extends over 13 amino acids. The CDR3 bases are TGTGCCAGCAGTAGCGGAACTCCCAATGAGCAGTTCTTC. Its translation: CASSSGTPNEQFF.

The chain's CDR3 is CSARPSQGTYEQYF. The DNA for the CDR3 is TGCAGTGCTAGACCTAGTCAGGGGACCTACGAGCAGTACTTC. The gene calls are TRBV20-1 and TRBJ2-7; TRBD1 is a possible D gene (6 bases). The CDR3 has 14 amino acids. Trimming left V 2 bases short and J 2 bases short, with 13 bases between. Germline V gene lookup returns CDR1 DFQATT and CDR2 SNEGSKA (reference sequence).